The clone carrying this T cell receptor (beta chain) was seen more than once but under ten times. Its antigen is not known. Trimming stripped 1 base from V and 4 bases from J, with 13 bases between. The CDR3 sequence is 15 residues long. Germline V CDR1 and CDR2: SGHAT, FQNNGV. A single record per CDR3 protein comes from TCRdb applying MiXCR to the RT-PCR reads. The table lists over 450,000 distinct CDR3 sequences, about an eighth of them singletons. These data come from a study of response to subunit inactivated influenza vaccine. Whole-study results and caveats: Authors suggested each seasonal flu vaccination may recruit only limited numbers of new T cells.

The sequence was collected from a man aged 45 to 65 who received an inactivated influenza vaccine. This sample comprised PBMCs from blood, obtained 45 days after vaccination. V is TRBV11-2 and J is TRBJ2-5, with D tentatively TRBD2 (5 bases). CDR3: CASSLGRRGGETQYF. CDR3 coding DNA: TGTGCCAGCAGCTTAGGTCGGAGAGGAGGAGAGACCCAGTACTTC.